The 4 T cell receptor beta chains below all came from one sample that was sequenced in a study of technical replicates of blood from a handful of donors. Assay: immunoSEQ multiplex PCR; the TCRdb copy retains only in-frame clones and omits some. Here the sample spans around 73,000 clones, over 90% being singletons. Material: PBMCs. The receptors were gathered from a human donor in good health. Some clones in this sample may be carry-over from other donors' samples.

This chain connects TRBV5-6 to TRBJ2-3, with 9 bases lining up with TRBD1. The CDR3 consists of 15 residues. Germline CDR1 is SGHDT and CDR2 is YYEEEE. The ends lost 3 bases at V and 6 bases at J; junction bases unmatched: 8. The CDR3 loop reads CASSSGTGQRDTQYF. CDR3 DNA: TGTGCCAGCAGCTCCGGGACAGGGCAGAGGGATACGCAGTATTTT.

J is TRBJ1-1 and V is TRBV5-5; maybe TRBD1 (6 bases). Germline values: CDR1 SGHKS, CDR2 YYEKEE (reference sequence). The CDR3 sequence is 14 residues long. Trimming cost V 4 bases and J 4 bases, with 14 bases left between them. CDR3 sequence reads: CASSLTGSGTEAFF. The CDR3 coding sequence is TGTGCCAGCAGCCTTACAGGGTCTGGCACTGAAGCTTTCTTT.

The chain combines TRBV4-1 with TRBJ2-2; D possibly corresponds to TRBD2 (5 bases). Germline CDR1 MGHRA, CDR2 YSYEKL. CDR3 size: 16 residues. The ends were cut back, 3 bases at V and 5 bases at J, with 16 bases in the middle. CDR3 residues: CASSHFEKRGTGELFF. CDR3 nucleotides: TGCGCCAGCAGCCATTTTGAGAAACGGGGAACCGGGGAGCTGTTTTTT.

CDR3 bases: TGTGCCAGCAGTTCCGGGATTAGCACAGATACGCAGTATTTT. The encoded protein is CASSSGISTDTQYF. The rearrangement links TRBV28 to TRBJ2-3; tentative D call: TRBD2 (5 bases). The CDR3 is 14 residues long. CDR1 is MDHEN, CDR2 SYDVKM, per germline. The V and J ends lost 4 bases and 0 bases respectively, with 8 bases between them.